The 5 T cell receptor beta chains below all came from one sample that was sequenced in a study of cytomegalovirus exposure and HLA in healthy donors. The PCR was carried out with 60 Vbeta primers and 13 Jbeta primers. Here immunoSEQ multiplex PCR was the method, and the copy in TCRdb shows in-frame clones only, minus some. This table has some 170,000 clones, 80% to 90% appearing once. Sequences were obtained from PBMCs. These receptors originate from a woman younger than 35 in good health and CMV-seronegative.

This chain uses TRBV18 with TRBJ1-1; TRBD1 matches at 8 bases. This CDR3 region has 14 residues. J was trimmed by 2 bases and V by 2 bases; bases with no gene match: 1. Germline V gene lookup returns CDR1 KGHSH and CDR2 LQKENI. CDR3 sequence (DNA): TGTGCCAGCTCACCAGACAGGGGAAACACTGAAGCTTTCTTT. Translating it yields CASSPDRGNTEAFF.

V gene TRBV7-3 combines with J gene TRBJ2-5; 12 bases map to TRBD2. CDR1 SGHTA and CDR2 FQGTGA come from the germline V gene. J was trimmed by 7 bases and V by 5 bases; bases with no gene match: 5. The CDR3 has 14 residues. In nucleotides, the CDR3 is TGTGCCAGCAGCGGGGGACTAGCGGGCGTGACCCAGTACTTC. Protein product: CASSGGLAGVTQYF.

This sequence joins TRBV11-2 and TRBJ1-3; D is unclear. V dropped 5 bases and J dropped 0 bases, with 11 bases sitting between them. CDR1 SGHAT and CDR2 FQNNGV come from the germline V gene. This CDR3 contains 15 residues. The DNA of the CDR3 is TGTGCCAGCAGCACTCACCTCTACTCTGGAAACACCATATATTTT. Translating gives CASSTHLYSGNTIYF.

This clone came up a few times. The gene calls are TRBV27 and TRBJ1-6; tentatively, D is TRBD1 (5 bases). CDR1 is MNHEY and CDR2 is SMNVEV in the germline V gene (reference sequence). There are 14 residues in the CDR3. The V end was cut by 5 bases, the J end by 2 bases, with 7 bases between. Written as DNA, the CDR3 is TGTGCCAGCAGTCAGGGAACCTATAATTCACCCCTCCACTTT. Its translation: CASSQGTYNSPLHF.

J is TRBJ2-7 and V is TRBV19; 12 bases agree with TRBD2. J was trimmed by 12 bases and V by 8 bases; bases with no gene match: 14. Germline V gives CDR1 LNHDA, CDR2 SQIVND (reference sequence). This CDR3 is built from 14 residues. CDR3 nucleotides: TGTGCCAGTGAAGGTCGAGGGACTAGCGGGTTAAGGTACTTC. Its translation is CASEGRGTSGLRYF. Complete variable domain (other parts from reference TRBV19 and TRBJ2-7): DGGITQSPKYLFRKEGQNVTLSCEQNLNHDAMYWYRQDPGQGLRLIYYSQIVNDFQKGDIAEGYSVSREKKESFPLTVTSAQKNPTAFYLCASEGRGTSGLRYFGPGTRLTVT.